The rows below give T cell receptor beta chains drawn from one sample of a study of blood T cells in healthy people across ages. TCRdb re-called the 5' RACE reads through MiXCR, storing one row per CDR3 protein. The data contain roughly 800,000 distinct CDR3 sequences, 55% to 70% of them singletons. Sequenced material: blood. The receptors here all came from a man aged 30 to 39 in good health. Each CDR3 is given with its conserved first and last residue. A D gene is named only where the DNA matches it firmly. Only some rows state a clone size, as once, few, many or a class for expanded clones.

CASSPKTSRTGETQYF,TGTGCCAGCAGCCCAAAGACTAGCCGGACGGGAGAGACCCAGTACTTC,TRBV7-9,TRBD2,few,TRBJ2-5
CASTPRKVTDTQYF,TGTGCCAGCACCCCTCGTAAGGTCACAGATACGCAGTATTTT,TRBV9,NA,NA,TRBJ2-3
CSVVELAGREQYF,TGCAGCGTTGTGGAGCTAGCGGGACGTGAGCAGTACTTC,TRBV29-1,TRBD2,NA,TRBJ2-5
CASSRPGRGETQYF,TGTGCCAGCAGCCGCCCGGGGCGGGGAGAGACCCAGTACTTC,TRBV3-1,NA,few,TRBJ2-5
CASFLAGPTDTQYF,TGTGCCAGCTTTTTAGCGGGGCCCACAGATACGCAGTATTTT,TRBV11-2,TRBD2,few,TRBJ2-3
CASSLGPGGTGNTIYF,TGTGCCAGCAGCTTAGGGCCAGGGGGAACAGGAAACACCATATATTTT,TRBV7-2,TRBD1,NA,TRBJ1-3
CASSYTRAVPGKGAGANTGELFF,TGTGCCAGCAGTTACACCCGAGCTGTCCCCGGCAAGGGAGCGGGAGCGAACACCGGGGAGCTGTTTTTT,TRBV6-2/TRBV6-3,TRBD2,NA,TRBJ2-2
CSARSQGYGYTF,TGCAGTGCTAGATCACAAGGATATGGCTACACCTTC,TRBV20-1,NA,NA,TRBJ1-2
CASSPGREASQETQYF,TGTGCCAGCTCCCCAGGGAGGGAGGCCAGTCAAGAGACCCAGTACTTC,TRBV18,TRBD2,NA,TRBJ2-5
CASSLTGWKQFF,TGTGCCAGCAGTCTGACAGGCTGGAAGCAGTTCTTC,TRBV12-3/TRBV12-4,NA,few,TRBJ2-1
CASSILLAELTDTQYF,TGTGCCAGCAGTATTCTACTAGCGGAGCTTACAGATACGCAGTATTTT,TRBV28,TRBD2,NA,TRBJ2-3
CASSPLGAGELFF,TGTGCCAGCAGCCCCCTCGGGGCCGGGGAGCTGTTTTTT,TRBV7-6,NA,few,TRBJ2-2
CASRGDRGRWTEAFF,TGTGCCAGCAGGGGGGACAGGGGGAGATGGACTGAAGCTTTCTTT,TRBV28,TRBD1,NA,TRBJ1-1
CAIKPGTGTDTQYF,TGTGCCATCAAACCGGGAACGGGCACAGATACGCAGTATTTT,TRBV10-3,NA,NA,TRBJ2-3
CASTGVEETQYF,TGTGCCAGTACAGGGGTAGAGGAGACCCAGTACTTC,TRBV7-9,TRBD1,few,TRBJ2-5
CASSLVRGPSYEQYF,TGTGCCAGCAGCTTAGTGAGGGGGCCTTCCTACGAGCAGTACTTC,TRBV7-2,TRBD1,few,TRBJ2-7
CASSATLAGGTDTQYF,TGTGCCAGCAGCGCGACCCTAGCGGGAGGGACAGATACGCAGTATTTT,TRBV12-3/TRBV12-4,TRBD2,NA,TRBJ2-3
CAISSDRPNSYEQYF,TGTGCCATCAGTTCGGACAGGCCGAACTCCTACGAGCAGTACTTC,TRBV10-3,TRBD1,NA,TRBJ2-7
CASSAGREAEAFF,TGTGCCAGCAGCGCCGGTCGGGAAGCTGAAGCTTTCTTT,TRBV13,NA,NA,TRBJ1-1
CASSKTGLAGIETQYF,TGTGCCAGCAGCAAAACGGGGCTAGCGGGGATCGAGACCCAGTACTTC,TRBV21-1,NA,NA,TRBJ2-5
CASILQGAFHEQYF,TGTGCCAGCATTTTACAGGGGGCCTTCCACGAGCAGTACTTC,TRBV28,TRBD1,NA,TRBJ2-7
CASSLGGPGFPTYEQYF,TGTGCCAGCAGCTTAGGGGGGCCAGGGTTTCCTACCTACGAGCAGTACTTC,TRBV7-2,NA,few,TRBJ2-7
CASSYSMGQGASDTQYF,TGTGCCAGCAGTTACTCGATGGGGCAGGGGGCATCAGATACGCAGTATTTT,TRBV6-6,TRBD1,NA,TRBJ2-3
CASSFPGTGRETQYF,TGTGCCAGCAGTTTTCCCGGGACAGGGAGGGAGACCCAGTACTTC,TRBV28,TRBD1,NA,TRBJ2-5
CASSSQGISSYNEQFF,TGTGCCAGCAGTTCTCAGGGGATTAGCTCCTACAATGAGCAGTTCTTC,TRBV27,NA,few,TRBJ2-1
CASSFKDGSYEQYF,TGTGCCAGCAGTTTTAAGGACGGTTCCTACGAGCAGTACTTC,TRBV27,NA,few,TRBJ2-7
CASSLAHGILTF,TGTGCCAGCAGTTTGGCCCACGGAATCCTGACTTTC,TRBV27,NA,NA,TRBJ2-6
CASSPGTGGRWTNYGYTF,TGTGCCAGCAGCCCTGGGACAGGGGGAAGATGGACTAACTATGGCTACACCTTC,TRBV27,TRBD1,NA,TRBJ1-2
CSAPTSGDDTQYF,TGCAGTGCCCCGACTAGCGGGGATGATACGCAGTATTTT,TRBV20-1,TRBD2,NA,TRBJ2-3
CASSSGTGGFSDSTDTQYF,TGTGCCAGCAGCTCCGGGACAGGAGGCTTTTCGGATAGCACAGATACGCAGTATTTT,TRBV7-2,TRBD1,NA,TRBJ2-3
CSARDHLASSYEQYF,TGCAGTGCTAGAGATCACCTAGCGAGCTCCTACGAGCAGTACTTC,TRBV20-1,NA,NA,TRBJ2-7
CASSQGATGVTEAFF,TGTGCCAGCAGCCAAGGAGCGACAGGGGTGACTGAAGCTTTCTTT,TRBV3-1,TRBD1,once,TRBJ1-1
CASSQEAGGLEQYF,TGTGCCAGCAGCCAAGAGGCGGGAGGGCTGGAGCAGTACTTC,TRBV3-1,TRBD2,NA,TRBJ2-7
CASSEKAWGGVYGYTF,TGTGCCAGCAGTGAAAAGGCTTGGGGGGGTGTCTATGGCTACACCTTC,TRBV25-1,NA,NA,TRBJ1-2
CASGSIGYEQYF,TGTGCCAGCGGGAGTATTGGCTACGAGCAGTACTTC,TRBV12-3/TRBV12-4,NA,NA,TRBJ2-7
CASSLTDSYTGELFF,TGCGCCAGCAGCTTAACGGACAGTTACACCGGGGAGCTGTTTTTT,TRBV5-1,NA,NA,TRBJ2-2
CASSQYGYEQYF,TGTGCCAGCAGCCAGTATGGCTACGAGCAGTACTTC,TRBV7-2,NA,NA,TRBJ2-7
CASSRGQKQYF,TGTGCCAGCAGTCGTGGACAAAAGCAGTACTTC,TRBV12-3/TRBV12-4,NA,NA,TRBJ2-5
CASRNPTGGLNEQYF,TGTGCCAGCAGAAACCCGACAGGGGGATTGAACGAGCAGTACTTC,TRBV28,TRBD1,NA,TRBJ2-7
CACSQELGRETQYF,TGTGCCTGCAGCCAGGAGCTGGGGCGGGAGACCCAGTACTTC,TRBV7-2,NA,NA,TRBJ2-5
CASTSQGANEQFF,TGTGCCAGCACTTCGCAGGGCGCCAATGAGCAGTTCTTC,TRBV27,NA,few,TRBJ2-1
CASSEAAWEAFF,TGTGCCAGCAGTGAAGCGGCGTGGGAAGCTTTCTTT,TRBV2,NA,NA,TRBJ1-1
CASSWDRGSPGELFF,TGTGCCAGCAGCTGGGACAGGGGGAGCCCCGGGGAGCTGTTTTTT,TRBV7-9,TRBD1,NA,TRBJ2-2
CASRGWSDTQYF,TGCGCCAGCAGGGGTTGGTCAGATACGCAGTATTTT,TRBV5-1,NA,NA,TRBJ2-3
CASSPHDGPTEAFF,TGTGCCAGCAGCCCACATGACGGACCCACTGAAGCTTTCTTT,TRBV7-2,NA,NA,TRBJ1-1
CSAPPTSGETQYF,TGCAGCGCCCCCCCGACTAGCGGGGAGACCCAGTACTTC,TRBV29-1,TRBD2,NA,TRBJ2-5